This T cell receptor (beta chain) derives from a study of beta chain features in type 1 diabetes. About the research overall: The samples had about 100,000,000 sorted cells examined in all. Study conclusions and caveats: Sampled from patients, naive, central memory and Treg TCRB repertoires appeared more similar than those sampled from healthy donors. Moderately but significantly shorter TCRB CDR3s were found in Type 1 diabetes patients in all four CD4+ subsets.

Purities in excess of 95% were seen in all sorted populations. This CDR3 has 15 residues. The V gene's germline CDR1 is MDHEN and CDR2 SYDVKM. The J segment lost 4 bases and the V segment lost 3 bases, leaving 8 bases of the junction unmatched. This clone was counted a few times. Its target is not known. Sequenced material consisted of expressed TCRB transcripts (all of the isolated RNA was reverse transcribed). Using immunoSEQ multiplex PCR, the repertoire was profiled, and TCRdb retains in-frame clones only, with some absent. The top ten clones hold less than 1.5% of a sample with 140,000 to 150,000 clones, less than 15% of them seen once.

This sequence joins TRBV28 and TRBJ1-1, with 7 bases that match TRBD1. The specimen sequenced was central memory CD4+ T cells from blood. This receptor was identified in a man younger than 35 with type 1 diabetes. CDR3 nucleotides: TGTGCCAGCAGTTTGCTAACAGGGGTGAGCACTGAAGCTTTCTTT. It yields the protein CASSLLTGVSTEAFF.